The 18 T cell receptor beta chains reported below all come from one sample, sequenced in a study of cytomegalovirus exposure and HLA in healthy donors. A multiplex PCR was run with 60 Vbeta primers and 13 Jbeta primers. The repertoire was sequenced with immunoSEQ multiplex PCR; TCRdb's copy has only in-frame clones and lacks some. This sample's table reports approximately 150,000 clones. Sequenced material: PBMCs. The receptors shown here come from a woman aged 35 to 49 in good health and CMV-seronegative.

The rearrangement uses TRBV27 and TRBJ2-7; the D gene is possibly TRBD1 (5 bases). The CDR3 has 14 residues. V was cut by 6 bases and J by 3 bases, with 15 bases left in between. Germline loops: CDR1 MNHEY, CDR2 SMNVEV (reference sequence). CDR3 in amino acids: CASSRTTDLYEQYF. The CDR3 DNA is TGTGCCAGCAGCCGAACGACAGATCTCTACGAGCAGTACTTC.

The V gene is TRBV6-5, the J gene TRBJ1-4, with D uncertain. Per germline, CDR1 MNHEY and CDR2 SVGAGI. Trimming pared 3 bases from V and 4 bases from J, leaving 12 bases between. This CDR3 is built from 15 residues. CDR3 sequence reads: CASSYEWQNNEKLFF. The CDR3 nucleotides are TGTGCCAGCAGTTATGAATGGCAGAATAATGAAAAACTGTTTTTT.

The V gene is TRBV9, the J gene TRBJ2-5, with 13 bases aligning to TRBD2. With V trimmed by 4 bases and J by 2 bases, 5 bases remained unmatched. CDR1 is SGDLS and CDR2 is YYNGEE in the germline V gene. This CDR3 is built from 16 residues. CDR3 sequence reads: CASSSGLAGPQETQYF. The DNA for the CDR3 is TGTGCCAGCAGCTCGGGACTAGCGGGGCCTCAAGAGACCCAGTACTTC.

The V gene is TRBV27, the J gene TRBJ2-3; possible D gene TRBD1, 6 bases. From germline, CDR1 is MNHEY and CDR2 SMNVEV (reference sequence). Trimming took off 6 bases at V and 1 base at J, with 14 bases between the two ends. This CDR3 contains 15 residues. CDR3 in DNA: TGTGCCAGCAGCCCCGGACAGCGTCGCACAGATACGCAGTATTTT. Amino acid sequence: CASSPGQRRTDTQYF.

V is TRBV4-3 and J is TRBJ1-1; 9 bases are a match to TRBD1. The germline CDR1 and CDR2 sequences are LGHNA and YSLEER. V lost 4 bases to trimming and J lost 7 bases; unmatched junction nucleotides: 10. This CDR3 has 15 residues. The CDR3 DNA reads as TGCGCCAGCAGCCGCCAACAGACAGGGGGTTATGAAGCTTTCTTT. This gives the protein CASSRQQTGGYEAFF.

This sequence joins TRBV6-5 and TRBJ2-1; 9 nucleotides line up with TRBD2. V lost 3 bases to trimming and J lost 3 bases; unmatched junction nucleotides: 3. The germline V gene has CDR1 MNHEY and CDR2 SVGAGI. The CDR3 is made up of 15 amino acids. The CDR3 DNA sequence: TGTGCCAGCAGTTATAGCGGGAGTAACTACAATGAGCAGTTCTTC. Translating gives CASSYSGSNYNEQFF.

CDR3: CASSQAGQGLNNSPLHF. CDR3 nucleotide sequence: TGCGCCAGCAGCCAAGCCGGACAGGGGTTGAATAATTCACCCCTCCACTTT. This chain joins TRBV4-1 and TRBJ1-6; the match to TRBD1 covers 9 bases. Trimming took 1 base from V and 5 from J; bases not matched to a gene: 6. The CDR3 totals 17 residues. CDR1 MGHRA and CDR2 YSYEKL come from the germline V gene.

The CDR3 DNA sequence: TGTGCCAGCTCACTCGGGACACGTTCCTACGAGCAGTACTTC. Amino acids: CASSLGTRSYEQYF. The V call is TRBV18, the J call TRBJ2-7, with a weak D call TRBD1 (6 bases). CDR3 length equals 14 residues. V lost 4 bases and J 1 base, leaving 11 bases between the germline ends. Germline assignment: CDR1 KGHSH and CDR2 LQKENI.

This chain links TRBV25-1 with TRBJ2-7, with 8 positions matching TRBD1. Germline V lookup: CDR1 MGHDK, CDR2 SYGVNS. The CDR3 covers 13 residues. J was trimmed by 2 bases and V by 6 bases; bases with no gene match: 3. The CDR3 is CASRGQGPYEQYV. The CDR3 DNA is TGTGCCAGCAGAGGACAGGGTCCCTACGAGCAGTACGTC.

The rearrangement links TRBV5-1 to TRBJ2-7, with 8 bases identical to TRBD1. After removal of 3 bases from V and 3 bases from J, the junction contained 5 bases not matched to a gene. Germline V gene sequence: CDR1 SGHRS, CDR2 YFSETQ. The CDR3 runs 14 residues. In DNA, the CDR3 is TGCGCCAGCAGCTCACAGGGGGTGGTCTACGAGCAGTACTTC. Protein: CASSSQGVVYEQYF. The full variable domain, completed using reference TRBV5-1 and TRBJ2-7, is KAGVTQTPRYLIKTRGQQVTLSCSPISGHRSVSWYQQTPGQGLQFLFEYFSETQRNKGNFPGRFSGRQFSNSRSEMNVSTLELGDSALYLCASSSQGVVYEQYFGPGTRLTVT.

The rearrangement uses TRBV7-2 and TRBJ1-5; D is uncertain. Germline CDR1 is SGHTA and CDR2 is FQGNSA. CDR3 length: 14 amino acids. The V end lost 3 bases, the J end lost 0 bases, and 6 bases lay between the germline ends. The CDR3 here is CASSFGDSNQPQHF. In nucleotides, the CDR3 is TGTGCCAGCAGCTTCGGGGATAGCAATCAGCCCCAGCATTTT.

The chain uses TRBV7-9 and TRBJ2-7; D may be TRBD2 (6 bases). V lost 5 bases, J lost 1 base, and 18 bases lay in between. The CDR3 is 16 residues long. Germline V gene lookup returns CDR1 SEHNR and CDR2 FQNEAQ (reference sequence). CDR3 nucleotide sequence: TGTGCCAGCAGCCTTTGGGGAGGCTCGGGGTCCTACGAGCAGTACTTC. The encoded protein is CASSLWGGSGSYEQYF.

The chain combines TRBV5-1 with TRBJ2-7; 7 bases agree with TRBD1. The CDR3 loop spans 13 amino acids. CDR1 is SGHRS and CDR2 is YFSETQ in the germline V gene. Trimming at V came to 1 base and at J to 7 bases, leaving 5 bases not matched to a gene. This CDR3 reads CASSLTGAAEQYV. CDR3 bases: TGCGCCAGCAGCTTGACAGGGGCGGCGGAGCAGTACGTC.

CDR3 sequence (DNA): TGTGCCAGCAGCTTAACGCAGGGAATATCTAGGGGAGAGACCCAGTACTTC. Translating gives CASSLTQGISRGETQYF. The chain recombines TRBV5-6 with TRBJ2-5; TRBD1 might be the D (5 bases). The CDR3 contains 17 residues. V was pared by 2 bases and J by 4 bases, with 21 bases between. Germline values: CDR1 SGHDT, CDR2 YYEEEE.

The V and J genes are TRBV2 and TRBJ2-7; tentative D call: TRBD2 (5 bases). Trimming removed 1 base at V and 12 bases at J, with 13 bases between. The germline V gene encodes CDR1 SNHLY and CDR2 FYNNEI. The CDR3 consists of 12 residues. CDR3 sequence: CASSEEFPGMYV. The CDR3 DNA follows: TGTGCCAGCAGTGAAGAGTTTCCGGGGATGTACGTC.

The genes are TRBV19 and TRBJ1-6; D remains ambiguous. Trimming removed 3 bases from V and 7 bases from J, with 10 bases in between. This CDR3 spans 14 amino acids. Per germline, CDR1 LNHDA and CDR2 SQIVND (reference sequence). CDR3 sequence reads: CASSIMESNSPLHF. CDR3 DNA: TGTGCCAGTAGTATTATGGAGTCCAATTCACCCCTCCACTTT.

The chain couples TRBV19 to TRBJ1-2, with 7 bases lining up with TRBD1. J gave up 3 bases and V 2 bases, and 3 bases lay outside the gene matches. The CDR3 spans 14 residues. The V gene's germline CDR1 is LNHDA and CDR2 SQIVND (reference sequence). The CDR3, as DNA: TGTGCCAGTAGTATACGCCAGGGGGACTATGGCTACACCTTC. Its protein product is CASSIRQGDYGYTF.

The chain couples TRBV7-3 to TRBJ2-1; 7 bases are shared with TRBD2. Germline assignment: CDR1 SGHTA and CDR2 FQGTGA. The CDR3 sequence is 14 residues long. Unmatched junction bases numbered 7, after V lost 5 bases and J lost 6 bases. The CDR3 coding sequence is TGTGCCAGCAGCCCGAGCGGGGCAGGCAATGAGCAGTTCTTC. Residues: CASSPSGAGNEQFF.